What follows are 18 T cell receptor beta chains derived from one specimen sequenced in a study of shared clonotypes between healthy human individuals. Naive CD8 cells comprised CD45RO-negative, CCR7-positively selected cells, excluding terminally differentiated effector memory CD45RA+ cells. Clones were sequenced by immunoSEQ multiplex PCR, and TCRdb holds only the in-frame ones, with some missing. This sample yields about 2.1 million clones, of which just over 90% are seen a single time; about 1.6% belongs to the top ten. Sequencing input: naive CD8+ T cells from PBMCs. The receptors shown here come from a man aged 18 to 29 in good health. Some clones in this sample may be carry-over from other donors' samples.

The rearrangement links TRBV7-8 to TRBJ2-1; 9 positions match TRBD2. Germline V gives CDR1 SGHVS, CDR2 FQNEAQ. The V gene end was trimmed by 3 bases and the J gene end by 3 bases; junction bases not matched to a gene: 3. The CDR3 sequence is 15 residues long. CDR3 sequence: CASSLNSGSYNEQFF. CDR3 coding DNA: TGTGCCAGCAGCTTGAATAGCGGGAGCTACAATGAGCAGTTCTTC.

The rearrangement links TRBV7-9 to TRBJ2-7; D is unclear. The CDR3 extends over 13 amino acids. V lost 4 bases and J lost 5, with 12 bases in between. Germline V gene sequence: CDR1 SEHNR, CDR2 FQNEAQ (reference sequence). In nucleotides, the CDR3 is TGTGCCAGCAGCTCTGGGTCCACCCACGAGCAGTACTTC. Its translation is CASSSGSTHEQYF.

Worth noting for this clone: Other DNA sequences of this sample code for an identical CDR3. CDR3 bases: TGTGCCAGCAGCGTAGCGGGAGCCGTCACAGATACGCAGTATTTT. Amino acids: CASSVAGAVTDTQYF. The chain carries TRBV9 and TRBJ2-3, with D perhaps matching TRBD2 (6 bases). This CDR3 has 15 residues. Trimming took off 0 bases at V and 2 bases at J, with 10 bases between the two ends. Germline assignment: CDR1 SGDLS and CDR2 YYNGEE.

This clone occurred a few times. The J gene is TRBJ1-5, the V gene TRBV4-1, with 7 bases aligning to TRBD1. V gave up 1 base and J gave up 2 bases; unmatched junction bases: 11. The V gene's germline CDR1 is MGHRA and CDR2 YSYEKL. The CDR3 loop spans 18 amino acids. CDR3 DNA sequence: TGCGCCAGCAGCCAAGGCCTAGGGGGCATGTATGGCAATCAGCCCCAGCATTTT. Translating gives CASSQGLGGMYGNQPQHF.

The chain links TRBV28 to TRBJ2-1; TRBD1 matches 7 bases. The junction had 9 bases not matched to a gene; V was cut back by 4 bases and J by 6 bases. This CDR3 is built from 15 residues. Germline CDR1 reads MDHEN; CDR2 reads SYDVKM. CDR3 bases: TGTGCCAGCAGTTCTCCATACAGGGGTGGCAATGAGCAGTTCTTC. Its protein is CASSSPYRGGNEQFF.

The chain couples TRBV4-3 to TRBJ2-7; D may be TRBD1 (5 bases). The CDR3 consists of 13 residues. V lost 4 bases to trimming and J lost 2 bases, with 9 bases between them. Germline CDR1 reads LGHNA; CDR2 reads YSLEER. CDR3 sequence: CASSPGRAYEQYF. The CDR3 region has the DNA TGCGCCAGCAGCCCTGGCAGGGCCTACGAGCAGTACTTC.

J is TRBJ1-5 and V is TRBV15; TRBD1 might be the D (5 bases). The germline V gene encodes CDR1 LNHNV and CDR2 YYDKDF (reference sequence). V dropped 5 bases and J dropped 3 bases, with 14 bases sitting between them. CDR3 size: 15 residues. The DNA for the CDR3 is TGTGCCACCAGCCAGGAGGCAGGGTCCAATCAGCCCCAGCATTTT. Translated: CATSQEAGSNQPQHF.

The chain uses TRBV5-5 and TRBJ1-1, with D possibly being TRBD1 (5 bases). Trimming removed 7 bases from V and 0 bases from J, with 13 bases in between. Germline loops: CDR1 SGHKS, CDR2 YYEKEE (reference sequence). The CDR3 is made up of 14 amino acids. The CDR3 coding sequence is TGTGCCAGCCACTGGGGCGGATTGAACACTGAAGCTTTCTTT. It translates to CASHWGGLNTEAFF.

This clone was seen only once. The rearrangement links TRBV7-3 to TRBJ1-2, with TRBD1 matching 12 bases. Germline V gene data show CDR1 as SGHTA and CDR2 as FQGTGA. CDR3 length: 17 residues. V lost 4 bases to trimming and J lost 6 bases; unmatched junction nucleotides: 12. CDR3: CASSCTLIGTGGDGYTF. CDR3 bases: TGTGCCAGCAGCTGTACCCTAATCGGGACAGGGGGCGATGGCTACACCTTC. The variable domain in full, completed from reference TRBV7-3 and TRBJ1-2, reads GAGVSQTPSNKVTEKGKYVELRCDPISGHTALYWYRQSLGQGPEFLIYFQGTGAADDSGLPNDRFFAVRPEGSVSTLKIQRTERGDSAVYLCASSCTLIGTGGDGYTFGSGTRLTVV.

The CDR3 sequence: CASSQFPAYGYTF. The CDR3 nucleotides read TGTGCCAGCAGCCAATTCCCGGCCTATGGCTACACCTTC. The chain combines TRBV16 with TRBJ1-2; D uncertain. With 1 base removed from V and 4 bases from J, the gap between germline ends came to 7 bases. The CDR3 is 13 amino acids. Germline V gene sequence: CDR1 KGHSY, CDR2 FQNENV.

The V gene is TRBV29-1, the J gene TRBJ1-1; a possible D gene is TRBD1 (5 bases). Germline CDR1 reads SQVTM; CDR2 reads ANQGSEA. The V end was cut by 4 bases, the J end by 10 bases, with 16 bases between. The length of the CDR3 is 12 residues. CDR3 loop: CSVVGELLGAFF. The CDR3, as DNA: TGCAGCGTTGTGGGGGAGCTCCTGGGAGCTTTCTTT.

This chain connects TRBV9 to TRBJ2-1; possibly TRBD2 for D (6 bases). The CDR3 extends over 13 amino acids. The germline CDR1 and CDR2 sequences are SGDLS and YYNGEE. V lost 3 bases and J lost 7, with 11 bases in between. The CDR3 loop reads CASSGGAGNEQFF. The CDR3 DNA follows: TGTGCCAGCAGCGGAGGTGCGGGGAATGAGCAGTTCTTC.

The chain joins TRBV28 to TRBJ2-7, with 8 bases that match TRBD2. V dropped 5 bases and J dropped 0; count of bases not matched to a gene: 12. This CDR3 has 17 amino acids. CDR1 and CDR2 (germline): MDHEN, SYDVKM. CDR3 loop: CASSPTSAGYSSYEQYF. CDR3 bases: TGTGCCAGCAGTCCGACTAGCGCTGGGTACAGCTCCTACGAGCAGTACTTC.

The chain links TRBV11-2 to TRBJ2-5; no definite D call. The CDR3 is made up of 15 amino acids. V was trimmed by 1 base and J by 5 bases, leaving 14 bases between them. Germline CDR1 SGHAT, CDR2 FQNNGV. CDR3 in amino acids: CASSLGVVGIETQYF. CDR3 DNA: TGTGCCAGCAGCTTAGGGGTGGTGGGGATCGAGACCCAGTACTTC.

The chain recombines TRBV6-5 with TRBJ2-3; 9 bases agree with TRBD1. Germline V lookup: CDR1 MNHEY, CDR2 SVGAGI. The CDR3 consists of 15 residues. V was pared by 6 bases and J by 4 bases, with 8 bases of the junction left unmatched. CDR3 loop: CASSSGTGFPDTQYF. CDR3 sequence (DNA): TGTGCCAGCAGCTCCGGGACAGGGTTTCCAGATACGCAGTATTTT.

The chain carries TRBV19 and TRBJ2-3; 8 nucleotides line up with TRBD1. J gave up 3 bases and V 6 bases, and 8 bases lay outside the gene matches. Germline V CDR1 and CDR2: LNHDA, SQIVND (reference sequence). The CDR3 length is 15 residues. CDR3 protein: CASSMTGVRTDTQYF. In nucleotides, the CDR3 is TGTGCCAGTAGCATGACAGGGGTTCGGACAGATACGCAGTATTTT.

This rearrangement joins TRBV4-2 to TRBJ1-2, with TRBD1 identical over 9 bases. The trim removed 3 bases at V and 4 bases at J, leaving 18 bases unmatched. CDR3 size: 19 residues. CDR1 and CDR2 from the germline V gene are LGHNA and YNFKEQ. This CDR3 is CASSQVFRDRAVPSYGYTF. CDR3 nucleotides: TGTGCCAGCAGCCAGGTTTTCCGGGACAGGGCCGTTCCCTCCTATGGCTACACCTTC.

The chain joins TRBV6-4 to TRBJ2-1; 8 nucleotides match TRBD2. J was trimmed by 7 bases and V by 3 bases; bases with no gene match: 5. Germline values: CDR1 MRHNA, CDR2 SNTAGT. There are 14 residues in the CDR3. CDR3 in amino acids: CASSESGRANEQFF. CDR3 bases: TGTGCCAGCAGTGAAAGCGGGAGAGCAAATGAGCAGTTCTTC.